These 26 T cell receptor beta chains share one sample of origin, sequenced in a study of cytomegalovirus exposure and HLA in healthy donors. The PCR ran on 60 Vbeta and 13 Jbeta primers. The assay was immunoSEQ multiplex PCR, and TCRdb's table has in-frame clones only and misses some. Here the sample table reports some 60,000 clones. The sequencing sample was made of PBMCs. The receptors shown here come from a male donor in good health and CMV-seronegative.

The rearrangement links TRBV9 to TRBJ2-5; 10 bases are a match to TRBD1. The CDR3 sequence is 14 residues long. Looked up from germline, CDR1 is SGDLS and CDR2 is YYNGEE. V shed 6 bases, J shed 2 bases, and the junction held 4 bases outside the gene matches. The CDR3 DNA reads as TGTGCCAGCACTCCGGGACAGGGGCAAGAGACCCAGTACTTC. Protein sequence: CASTPGQGQETQYF.

V and J are TRBV30 and TRBJ1-3; D gene ambiguous. Trimming removed 3 bases at V and 2 bases at J, with 8 bases between. Per the germline V gene, CDR1 is GTSNPN and CDR2 is SVGIG (reference sequence). The CDR3 runs to 13 residues. In DNA, the CDR3 is TGTGCCTGGAGCGCACGGGCTGGAAACACCATATATTTT. Its protein product is CAWSARAGNTIYF.

The rearrangement links TRBV28 to TRBJ2-1; 8 bases map to TRBD2. This CDR3 is built from 15 residues. The ends lost 7 bases at V and 5 bases at J; junction bases unmatched: 10. The germline gives CDR1 MDHEN, CDR2 SYDVKM. The CDR3 reads CASTSLRGDHNEQFF. For the CDR3, the DNA is TGTGCCAGCACCTCTTTGCGGGGGGACCACAATGAGCAGTTCTTC.

The gene calls are TRBV7-2 and TRBJ2-1; 8 nucleotides align to TRBD1. Losses at the gene ends were 4 bases for V and 6 bases for J; bases not matched to a gene: 5. The CDR3 runs to 14 residues. Germline V lookup: CDR1 SGHTA, CDR2 FQGNSA. CDR3 amino acids: CASSSRTGSNEQFF. CDR3 bases: TGTGCCAGCAGCTCGAGGACAGGGTCCAATGAGCAGTTCTTC.

This CDR3 is CASSVRDYIDNEQFF. The DNA for the CDR3 is TGTGCCAGTAGTGTACGGGACTATATCGACAATGAGCAGTTCTTC. V and J are TRBV19 and TRBJ2-1; 7 bases fit TRBD2. This CDR3 is 15 amino acids long. Per the germline V gene, CDR1 is LNHDA and CDR2 is SQIVND (reference sequence). Losses at the gene ends were 5 bases for V and 5 bases for J; bases not matched to a gene: 9.

The chain combines TRBV5-6 with TRBJ1-3, with 10 bases aligning to TRBD1. V shed 5 bases and J 4 bases; nucleotides not matched to a gene: 6. The CDR3 contains 15 residues. The germline CDR1 and CDR2 sequences are SGHDT and YYEEEE. The CDR3 protein is CASRRQGASGNTIYF. DNA of the CDR3: TGTGCCAGCAGACGACAGGGGGCGAGCGGAAACACCATATATTTT.

This sequence joins TRBV6-1 and TRBJ2-1; TRBD2 aligns across 11 bases. Germline V gives CDR1 MNHNS, CDR2 SASEGT. V was pared by 4 bases and J by 1 base, with 6 bases of the junction left unmatched. There are 17 residues in the CDR3. The CDR3 DNA reads TGTGCCAGCAGTGCTCTAGCGGGGGGCCTTTCCTACAATGAGCAGTTCTTC. It encodes CASSALAGGLSYNEQFF.

V gene TRBV2 combines with J gene TRBJ1-5, with D hard to call. The V and J ends lost 5 bases and 0 bases respectively, with 14 bases between them. The germline CDR1 and CDR2 sequences are SNHLY and FYNNEI. CDR3 length: 16 amino acids. The chain's CDR3 is CASSRREGDSNQPQHF. The CDR3 DNA is TGTGCCAGCAGTCGACGGGAGGGAGATAGCAATCAGCCCCAGCATTTT. The variable domain in full, with the rest retrieved from reference TRBV2 and TRBJ1-5, is EPEVTQTPSHQVTQMGQEVILRCVPISNHLYFYWYRQILGQKVEFLVSFYNNEISEKSEIFDDQFSVERPDGSNFTLKIRSTKLEDSAMYFCASSRREGDSNQPQHFGDGTRLSIL.

The gene calls are TRBV18 and TRBJ2-5; 7 bases agree with TRBD1. The germline V gene has CDR1 KGHSH and CDR2 LQKENI. The V segment lost 1 base and the J segment 4 bases; nucleotides outside the gene matches: 0. The CDR3 is made up of 13 amino acids. CDR3 DNA sequence: TGTGCCAGCTCACCACGACAGGGAGAGACCCAGTACTTC. Its protein product is CASSPRQGETQYF.

This chain uses TRBV16 with TRBJ2-3, with unresolved D. Trimming stripped 2 bases from V and 3 bases from J, with 6 bases between. The CDR3 sequence is 13 residues long. The germline V gene has CDR1 KGHSY and CDR2 FQNENV. CDR3: CASSQTRTDTQYF. Here the CDR3 DNA reads TGTGCCAGCAGCCAAACGAGGACAGATACGCAGTATTTT.

V and J are TRBV19 and TRBJ1-2, with D uncertain. The CDR3 covers 15 residues. Germline V gene sequence: CDR1 LNHDA, CDR2 SQIVND (reference sequence). V gave up 3 bases and J gave up 1 base, with 12 bases separating them. The CDR3 DNA reads TGTGCCAGTAGTATTGGCCAGGAGGGTAACTATGGCTACACCTTC. This codes for CASSIGQEGNYGYTF.

The J gene is TRBJ1-5, the V gene TRBV19; 8 nucleotides align to TRBD1. The CDR3 has 17 residues. V shed 2 bases and J 0 bases; nucleotides not matched to a gene: 6. Germline assignment: CDR1 LNHDA and CDR2 SQIVND (reference sequence). The CDR3 reads CASSIQGAVYSNQPQHF. The CDR3 nucleotides are TGTGCCAGTAGTATACAGGGGGCCGTGTATAGCAATCAGCCCCAGCATTTT.

Points on this clone: Relative to the germline gene, one junction end is altered; a read error may explain this. The chain recombines TRBV11-2 with TRBJ2-5; tentative D call: TRBD2 (5 bases). The germline V gene has CDR1 SGHAT and CDR2 FQNNGV. The CDR3 covers 14 residues. The chain's CDR3 is CASSLSAWGENQYF. The CDR3 DNA reads as TGTGCCAGCAGCTTATCTGCCTGGGGAGAGAACCAGTACTTC.

V usage is TRBV7-2 and J usage is TRBJ2-5, with D maybe TRBD2 (6 bases). Germline V lookup: CDR1 SGHTA, CDR2 FQGNSA. This CDR3 has 15 residues. Trimming took 6 bases from V and 4 from J, leaving 18 bases between them. CDR3 protein: CASRRTGVSAETQYF. CDR3 sequence (DNA): TGTGCCAGCAGACGTACGGGGGTCTCCGCAGAGACCCAGTACTTC. Looking up the rest from reference TRBV7-2 and TRBJ2-5 gives the full variable domain: GAGVSQSPSNKVTEKGKDVELRCDPISGHTALYWYRQSLGQGLEFLIYFQGNSAPDKSGLPSDRFSAERTGGSVSTLTIQRTQQEDSAVYLCASRRTGVSAETQYFGPGTRLLVL.

This chain connects TRBV4-2 to TRBJ1-4; no clear D gene. CDR3 length: 16 residues. CDR1 is LGHNA, CDR2 YNFKEQ, per germline. V lost 3 bases, J lost 5 bases, and 16 bases lay in between. The CDR3, as DNA: TGTGCCAGCAGCCACGACTACCGGGCCGAAAATGAAAAACTGTTTTTT. Residues: CASSHDYRAENEKLFF.

V gene TRBV19 combines with J gene TRBJ2-4; D is possibly TRBD2 (5 bases). The CDR3 totals 14 residues. The germline V gene has CDR1 LNHDA and CDR2 SQIVND (reference sequence). Trimming cost V 1 base and J 8 bases, with 12 bases left between them. The CDR3 sequence is CASSIGESWDIQYF. CDR3 bases: TGTGCCAGTAGTATAGGGGAGAGTTGGGACATTCAGTACTTC.

Worth noting for this clone: Compared with germline, one end of the junction differs, possibly owing to a read error. The chain combines TRBV6-6 with TRBJ1-3, with D unclear. Looked up from germline, CDR1 is MNHNY and CDR2 is SVGAGI (reference sequence). CDR3 length: 15 amino acids. The CDR3 here is CASSRPVNSGNNIYF. CDR3 sequence (DNA): TGTGCCAGCAGTCGCCCGGTAAACAGTGGAAACAACATATATTTT.

V usage is TRBV7-9 and J usage is TRBJ2-3, with D tentatively TRBD2 (5 bases). Germline-derived CDR1 and CDR2 are SEHNR and FQNEAQ (reference sequence). The CDR3 contains 17 residues. Deletions cut 2 bases from V and 5 bases from J, with 20 bases between. The DNA of the CDR3 is TGTGCCAGCAGCTTAAGAAACCGGGAAAGGTGGGGAGATACGCAGTATTTT. Amino acid sequence: CASSLRNRERWGDTQYF.

The rearrangement links TRBV5-4 to TRBJ2-7; a possible D gene is TRBD1 (6 bases). CDR3 length equals 16 residues. The V and J ends lost 5 bases and 3 bases respectively, with 21 bases between them. Germline V gene data show CDR1 as SGHNT and CDR2 as YYREEE (reference sequence). The DNA for the CDR3 is TGTGCCAGCAGTGTTGGGGGCAGGAAGAAGGTCTACGAGCAGTACTTC. This gives the protein CASSVGGRKKVYEQYF.

The chain has TRBV28 and TRBJ1-2, with D maybe TRBD1 (6 bases). CDR3 length: 14 amino acids. Germline lookup yields CDR1 MDHEN and CDR2 SYDVKM. V lost 1 base and J lost 7, with 13 bases in between. The CDR3 loop is CASSLLSGAGGYTF. The CDR3 nucleotides are TGTGCCAGCAGTTTATTGTCAGGGGCGGGTGGCTACACCTTC.

V is TRBV18 and J is TRBJ1-5; D is ambiguous. Germline values: CDR1 KGHSH, CDR2 LQKENI. The CDR3 loop spans 13 amino acids. V dropped 6 bases and J dropped 1 base, with 7 bases sitting between them. CDR3 coding DNA: TGTGCCAGCTCCCCGGGGAGCAATCAGCCCCAGCATTTT. It yields the protein CASSPGSNQPQHF.

Comment on this clone: At one end, the junction sequence differs from germline, possibly due to a read error. The gene calls are TRBV5-1 and TRBJ2-1; the match to TRBD2 covers 11 bases. The CDR3 runs 18 residues. Germline-derived CDR1 and CDR2 are SGHRS and YFSETQ. Here the CDR3 DNA reads TGCGCCAGCAGCGGTTCTAGCGGGGGGCCCAGCTCCGACAATGAGCAGTTCTTC. It is translated as CASSGSSGGPSSDNEQFF.

Concerning this clone itself: This CDR3 is also generated by other DNA sequences in the sample. This chain links TRBV29-1 with TRBJ2-2, with 9 bases aligning to TRBD2. CDR3 length equals 14 residues. V shed 4 bases, J shed 8 bases, and the junction held 8 bases outside the gene matches. Germline CDR1 reads SQVTM; CDR2 reads ANQGSEA. Here the CDR3 reads CSVGGRGGTGELFF. The CDR3, as DNA: TGCAGCGTTGGAGGGCGGGGGGGCACGGGGGAGCTGTTTTTT.

The V call is TRBV5-1, the J call TRBJ1-1, with 8 bases identical to TRBD1. CDR1 is SGHRS, CDR2 YFSETQ, per germline. J gave up 5 bases and V 4 bases, and 13 bases lay outside the gene matches. This CDR3 spans 16 amino acids. In DNA, the CDR3 is TGCGCCAGCAGCCAGCTGACAGGGGAGGTCGCAACTGAAGCTTTCTTT. This encodes CASSQLTGEVATEAFF.

The chain recombines TRBV7-2 with TRBJ1-2; D call uncertain. This CDR3 contains 13 residues. CDR1 SGHTA and CDR2 FQGNSA come from the germline V gene. With 5 bases removed from V and 0 bases from J, the gap between germline ends came to 7 bases. CDR3 nucleotides: TGTGCCAGCAGCCCGGGAACTAACTATGGCTACACCTTC. This codes for CASSPGTNYGYTF.

V usage is TRBV15 and J usage is TRBJ1-1; 9 nucleotides align to TRBD1. Unmatched junction bases numbered 10, after V lost 4 bases and J lost 10 bases. Germline V gene data show CDR1 as LNHNV and CDR2 as YYDKDF (reference sequence). The CDR3 is 14 residues long. CDR3 loop: CATSTPDRGARAFF. In nucleotides, the CDR3 is TGTGCCACCAGCACCCCGGACAGGGGCGCACGAGCTTTCTTT.